This TCR beta chain was captured by sequencing in a study of blood T cell repertoires in COVID-19. About the research overall: From the United States, Italy and Spain came samples of acute and convalescent COVID-19. T cells, B-cell-depleted T cells, or PBMCs provided the cDNA or gDNA that served as material.

This CDR3 region has 16 residues. Germline CDR1 and CDR2: SGHDT and YYEEEE. Trimming took off 0 bases at V and 0 bases at J, with 12 bases between the two ends. Per the original data handling: Reference gene primers were amplified, and this amplification served to estimate nucleated cell counts. Assay: immunoSEQ multiplex PCR; the TCRdb copy retains only in-frame clones and omits some. The V and J calls and clone size come from that table; D and trimming were worked out from the DNA. The table has 45,000 to 60,000 clones, approximately 89% seen once. V usage is TRBV5-6 and J usage is TRBJ1-1; D ambiguous. The TCR was taken from a human donor in a cohort sampled during active COVID-19. The material sequenced was peripheral blood. This chain's CDR3 is CASSLEAGVVNTEAFF. CDR3 in DNA: TGTGCCAGCAGCTTGGAAGCAGGTGTAGTGAACACTGAAGCTTTCTTT. Supplemented by reference TRBV5-6 and TRBJ1-1, the full variable domain reads DAGVTQSPTHLIKTRGQQVTLRCSPKSGHDTVSWYQQALGQGPQFIFQYYEEEERQRGNFPDRFSGHQFPNYSSELNVNALLLGDSALYLCASSLEAGVVNTEAFFGQGTRLTVV.